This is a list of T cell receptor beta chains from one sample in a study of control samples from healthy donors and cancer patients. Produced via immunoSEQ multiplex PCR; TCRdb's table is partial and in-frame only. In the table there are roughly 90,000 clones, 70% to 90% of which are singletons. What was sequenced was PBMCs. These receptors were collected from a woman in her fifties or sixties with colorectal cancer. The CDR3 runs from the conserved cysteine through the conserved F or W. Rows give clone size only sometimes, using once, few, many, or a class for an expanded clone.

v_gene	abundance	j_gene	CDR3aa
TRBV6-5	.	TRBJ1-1	CASSYRGSTEAFF
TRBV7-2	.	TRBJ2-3	CASSLDRADTQYF
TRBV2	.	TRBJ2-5	CAGFGAGILQETQYF
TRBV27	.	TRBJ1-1	CASRDRPGTEAFF
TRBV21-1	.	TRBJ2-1	CASRNSGTGEVGNEQFF
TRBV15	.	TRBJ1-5	CATSSGTGDGNQPQHF
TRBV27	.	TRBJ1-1	CASSFRGGTEAFF
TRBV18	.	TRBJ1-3	CASSPLQGTSSGNTIYF
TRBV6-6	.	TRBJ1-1	CASSYPWTVNTEAFF
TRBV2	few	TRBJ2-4	CASSEALFSLGGRGNIQYF
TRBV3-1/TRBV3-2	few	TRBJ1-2	CASSQSRQGYGYTF
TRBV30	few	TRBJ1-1	CAWSTQNTEAFF
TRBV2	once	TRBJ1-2	CASSRGRNYGYTF
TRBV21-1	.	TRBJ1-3	CASSARKAGRGPGNTIYF
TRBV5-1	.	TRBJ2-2	CASRADPGAGELFF
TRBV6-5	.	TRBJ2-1	CASSLAGGPYNEQFF
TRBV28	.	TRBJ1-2	CASTLIRGQSAGYTF
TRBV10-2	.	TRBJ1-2	CASRTSYGYTF
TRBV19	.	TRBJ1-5	CASSITGTQPQHF
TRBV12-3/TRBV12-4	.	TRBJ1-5	CASSIGDQPQHF
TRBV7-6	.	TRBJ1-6	CASSLGHGGNSPLHF
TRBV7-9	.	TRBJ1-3	CASSSIQGYYGNTIYF
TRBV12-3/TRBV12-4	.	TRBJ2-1	CASSFSQPQQFF
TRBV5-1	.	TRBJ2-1	CASSGTTGPLEQFF
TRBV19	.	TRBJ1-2	CASSIGYGYTF
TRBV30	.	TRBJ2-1	CAWSVREDYNEQFF
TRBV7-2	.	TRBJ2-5	CASSLAALGETQYF
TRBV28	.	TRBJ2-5	CASSLGHPMETQYF
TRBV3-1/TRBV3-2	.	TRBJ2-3	CASSQERGSGLRDTQYF
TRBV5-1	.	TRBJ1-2	CASSFIPGQGSEGYTF
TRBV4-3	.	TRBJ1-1	CASSYTGTNGNTEAFF
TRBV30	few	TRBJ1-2	CAFQGIGDGYTF
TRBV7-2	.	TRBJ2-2	CASTWGTGELFF
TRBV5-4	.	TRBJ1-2	CASGLTGGLEGYTF
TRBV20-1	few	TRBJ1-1	CSAYTNTEAFF
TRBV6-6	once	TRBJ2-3	CASSPGLPTDTQYF
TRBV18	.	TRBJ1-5	CASSMGQGNAQPQHF
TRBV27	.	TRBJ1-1	CASRPQASPLTAFF
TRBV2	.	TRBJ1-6	CASSEWGHNSPLHF
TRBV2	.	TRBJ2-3	CASSDGQGTDTQYF
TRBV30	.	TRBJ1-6	CAWSGQGGSPLHF
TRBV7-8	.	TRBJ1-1	CASSLSRGNTEAFF
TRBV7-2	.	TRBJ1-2	CASSLDLPGGGYTF
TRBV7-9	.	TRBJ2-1	CASRSLYSGGWNEQFF
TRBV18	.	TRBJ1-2	CASSPRTGGYTF
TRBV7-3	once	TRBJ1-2	CASSLMAGQGYGYTF
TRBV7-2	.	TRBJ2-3	CASSRQGGSSSTDTQYF
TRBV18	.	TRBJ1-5	CASSSNGQASNQPQHF
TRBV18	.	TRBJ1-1	CASSPIEQNTEAFF
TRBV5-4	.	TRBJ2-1	CASSLPKRGINEQFF
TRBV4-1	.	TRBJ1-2	CASSQNPSRGPPYGYTF
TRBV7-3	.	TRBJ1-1	CASISHVYGGAFF
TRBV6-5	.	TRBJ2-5	CASSYGRLATETQYF
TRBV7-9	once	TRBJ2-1	CASTLGREQFF
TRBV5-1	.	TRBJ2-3	CASSLLTGSTGTDTQYF